This T cell receptor (beta chain) was found in a study of CD8 T cells in ankylosing spondylitis. Study-wide points: For ankylosing spondylitis blood, a TCR beta motif of under 10 highly homologous variants appeared characteristic. Certain motif variants had earlier been reported in reactive arthritis synovial fluid and blood. Disease-linked clones reportedly showed significant enrichment in matched ankylosing spondylitis synovial fluid.

In its sample, this clonotype was seen a few times. Its cognate antigen is unknown. Researchers built TCR beta libraries using quantitative 5'-RACE with molecular barcodes. TCRdb independently ran MiXCR on the 5' RACE reads; one entry per CDR3 protein. The data hold roughly 440,000 distinct CDR3 sequences, with 17% observed a single time. The CDR3 is 18 amino acids. The germline V and J ends were trimmed by 3 bases and 4 bases, with 25 bases remaining between them. The receptor's source is a male donor with ankylosing spondylitis. Sequences were obtained from blood, either unsorted or a sorted T cell fraction (not recorded which). The chain has TRBV12-3 or TRBV12-4 and TRBJ2-7, with a weak D call TRBD1 (9 bases). The CDR3 region has the DNA TGTGCCAGCAGTTTTTGGGACAGGGATCGGCCTAGCGGGTACGAGCAGTACTTC. It specifies CASSFWDRDRPSGYEQYF.